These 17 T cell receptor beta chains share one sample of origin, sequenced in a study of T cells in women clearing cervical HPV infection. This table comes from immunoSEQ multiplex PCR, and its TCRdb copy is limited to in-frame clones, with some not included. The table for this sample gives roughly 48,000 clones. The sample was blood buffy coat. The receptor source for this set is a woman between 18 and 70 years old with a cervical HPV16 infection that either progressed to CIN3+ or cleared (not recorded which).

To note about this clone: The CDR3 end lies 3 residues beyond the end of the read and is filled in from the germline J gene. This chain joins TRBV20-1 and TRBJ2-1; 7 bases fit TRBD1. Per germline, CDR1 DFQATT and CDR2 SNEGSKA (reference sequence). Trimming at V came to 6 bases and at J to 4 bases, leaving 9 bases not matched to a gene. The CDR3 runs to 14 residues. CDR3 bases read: TGCAGTGCCGAGATCGAGGGGGCTTACAATGAG. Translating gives CSAEIEGAYNE. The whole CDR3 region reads CSAEIEGAYNEQFF.

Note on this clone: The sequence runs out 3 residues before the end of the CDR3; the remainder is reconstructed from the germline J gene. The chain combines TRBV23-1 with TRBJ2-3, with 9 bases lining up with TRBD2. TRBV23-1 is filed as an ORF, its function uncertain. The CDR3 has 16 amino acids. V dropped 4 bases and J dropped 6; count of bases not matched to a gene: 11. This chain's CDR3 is CASSLYERRGGDTQYF. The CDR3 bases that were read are TGCGCCAGCAGTCTATACGAACGGCGGGGGGGGGATACG.

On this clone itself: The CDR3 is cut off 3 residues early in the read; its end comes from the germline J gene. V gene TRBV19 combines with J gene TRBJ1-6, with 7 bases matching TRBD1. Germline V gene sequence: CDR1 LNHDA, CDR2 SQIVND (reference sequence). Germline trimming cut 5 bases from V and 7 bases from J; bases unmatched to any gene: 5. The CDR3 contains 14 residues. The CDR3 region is CASSPTGRNSPLHF. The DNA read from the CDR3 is TGTGCCAGTAGTCCGACAGGGAGAAATTCACCC.

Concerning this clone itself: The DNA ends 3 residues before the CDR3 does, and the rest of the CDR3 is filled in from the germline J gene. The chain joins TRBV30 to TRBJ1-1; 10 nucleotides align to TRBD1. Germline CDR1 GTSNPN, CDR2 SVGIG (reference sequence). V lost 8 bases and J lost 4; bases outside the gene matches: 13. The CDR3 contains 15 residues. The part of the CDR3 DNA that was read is TGTGCCGGTGACAGGGGGCTGATGGTGGGCACTGAA. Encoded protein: CAGDRGLMVGTE. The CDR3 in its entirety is CAGDRGLMVGTEAFF.

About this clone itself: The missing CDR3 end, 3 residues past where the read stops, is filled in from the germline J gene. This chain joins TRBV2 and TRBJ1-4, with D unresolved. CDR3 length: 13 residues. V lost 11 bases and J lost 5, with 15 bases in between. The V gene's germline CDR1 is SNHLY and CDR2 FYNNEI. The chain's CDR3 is CAAAVDRNEKLFF. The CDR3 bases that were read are TGTGCCGCGGCGGTCGATAGAAATGAAAAA.

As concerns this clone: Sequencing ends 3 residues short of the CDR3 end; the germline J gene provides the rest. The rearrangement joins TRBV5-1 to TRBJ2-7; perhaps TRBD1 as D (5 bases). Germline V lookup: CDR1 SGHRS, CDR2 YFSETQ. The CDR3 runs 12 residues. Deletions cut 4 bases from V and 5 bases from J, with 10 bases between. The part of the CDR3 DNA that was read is TGCGCCAGCAGCGGGTCAGGGCACGAG. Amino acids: CASSGSGHE. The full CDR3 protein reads CASSGSGHEQYF.

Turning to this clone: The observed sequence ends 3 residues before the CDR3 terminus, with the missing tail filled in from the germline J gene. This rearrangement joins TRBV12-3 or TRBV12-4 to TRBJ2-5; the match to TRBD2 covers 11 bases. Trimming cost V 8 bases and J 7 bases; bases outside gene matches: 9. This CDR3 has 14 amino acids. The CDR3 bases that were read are TGTGCCAGCCAACTAGCGGGGGCCGCAGGGACC. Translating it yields CASQLAGAAGT. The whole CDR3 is CASQLAGAAGTQYF.

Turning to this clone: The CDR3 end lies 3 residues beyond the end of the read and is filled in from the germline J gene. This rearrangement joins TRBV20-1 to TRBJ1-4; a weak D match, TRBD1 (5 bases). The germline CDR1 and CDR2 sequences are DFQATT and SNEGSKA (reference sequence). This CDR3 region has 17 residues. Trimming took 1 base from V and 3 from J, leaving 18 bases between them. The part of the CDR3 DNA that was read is TGCAGTGCTAGAGGCTTAGGCAGGGAAGTTGCTAATGAAAAA. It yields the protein CSARGLGREVANEK. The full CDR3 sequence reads CSARGLGREVANEKLFF.

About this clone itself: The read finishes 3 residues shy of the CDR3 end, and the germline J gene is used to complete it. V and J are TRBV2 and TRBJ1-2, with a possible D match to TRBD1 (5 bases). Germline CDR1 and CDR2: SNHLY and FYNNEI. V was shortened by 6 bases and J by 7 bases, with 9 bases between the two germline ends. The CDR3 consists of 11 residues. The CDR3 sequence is CASSGRGGYTF. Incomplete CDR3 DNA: TGTGCCAGCAGCGGAAGGGGTGGC.

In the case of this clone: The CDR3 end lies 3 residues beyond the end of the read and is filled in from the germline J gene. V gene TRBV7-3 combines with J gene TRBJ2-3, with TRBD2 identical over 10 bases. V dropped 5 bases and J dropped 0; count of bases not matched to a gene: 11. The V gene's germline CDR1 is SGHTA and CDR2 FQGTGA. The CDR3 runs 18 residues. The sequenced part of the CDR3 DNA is TGTGCCAGCAGCAGAGGGCTAGCGGGGGCCCGAAGCACAGATACG. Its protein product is CASSRGLAGARSTDT. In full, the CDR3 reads CASSRGLAGARSTDTQYF.

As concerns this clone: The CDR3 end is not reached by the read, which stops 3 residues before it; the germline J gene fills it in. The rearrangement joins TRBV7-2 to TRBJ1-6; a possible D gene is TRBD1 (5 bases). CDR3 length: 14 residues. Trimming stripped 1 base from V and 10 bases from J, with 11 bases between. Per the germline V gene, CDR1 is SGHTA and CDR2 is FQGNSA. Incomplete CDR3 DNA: TGTGCCAGCAGCTTAGAGGGGTACGGATCACCC. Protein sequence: CASSLEGYGSP. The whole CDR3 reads CASSLEGYGSPLHF.

The CDR3 sequence is CASSPRAGISTDTQYF. CDR3 DNA (partial): TGTGCCAGCTCCCCGAGGGCGGGAATTAGCACAGATACG. The chain links TRBV2 to TRBJ2-3; D is possibly TRBD2 (6 bases). The missing CDR3 end, 3 residues past where the read stops, is filled in from the germline J gene. This CDR3 region has 16 residues. Trimming took 8 bases from V and 0 from J, leaving 18 bases between them. Germline V CDR1 and CDR2: SNHLY, FYNNEI.

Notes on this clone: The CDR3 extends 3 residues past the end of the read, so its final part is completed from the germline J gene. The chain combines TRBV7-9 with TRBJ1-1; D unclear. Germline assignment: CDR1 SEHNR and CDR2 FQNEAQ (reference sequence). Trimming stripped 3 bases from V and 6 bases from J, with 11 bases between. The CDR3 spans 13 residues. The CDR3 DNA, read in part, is TGTGCCAGCAGCTTTGGCGGGGAGGCTGAA. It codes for CASSFGGEAE. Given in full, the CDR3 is CASSFGGEAEAFF. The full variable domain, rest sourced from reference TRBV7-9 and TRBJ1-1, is DTGVSQNPRHKITKRGQNVTFRCDPISEHNRLYWYRQTLGQGPEFLTYFQNEAQLEKSRLLSDRFSAERPKGSFSTLEIQRTEQGDSAMYLCASSFGGEAEAFFGQGTRLTVV.

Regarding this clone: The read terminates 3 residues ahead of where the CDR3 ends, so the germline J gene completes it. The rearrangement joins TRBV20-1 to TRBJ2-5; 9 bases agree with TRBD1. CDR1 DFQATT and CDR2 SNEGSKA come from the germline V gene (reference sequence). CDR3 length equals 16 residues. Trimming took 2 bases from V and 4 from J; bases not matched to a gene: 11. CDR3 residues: CSARTQDRGSGETQYF. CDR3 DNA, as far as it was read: TGCAGTGCTAGAACCCAGGACAGGGGTTCCGGAGAGACC.

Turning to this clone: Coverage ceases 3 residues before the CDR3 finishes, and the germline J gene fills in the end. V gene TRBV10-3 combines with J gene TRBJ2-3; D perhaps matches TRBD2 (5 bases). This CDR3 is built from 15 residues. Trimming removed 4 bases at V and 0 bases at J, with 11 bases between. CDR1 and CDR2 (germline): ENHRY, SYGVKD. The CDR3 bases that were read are TGTGCCATCAGTGCGGGGATAACTAGCACAGATACG. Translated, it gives CAISAGITSTDT. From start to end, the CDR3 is CAISAGITSTDTQYF.

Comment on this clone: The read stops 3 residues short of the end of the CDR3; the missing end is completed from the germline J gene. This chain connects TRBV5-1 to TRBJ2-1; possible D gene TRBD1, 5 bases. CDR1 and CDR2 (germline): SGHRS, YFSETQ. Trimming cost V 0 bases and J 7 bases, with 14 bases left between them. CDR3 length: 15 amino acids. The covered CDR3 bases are TGCGCCAGCAGCTTGGTTAGGGGTATGCGGAATGAG. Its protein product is CASSLVRGMRNE. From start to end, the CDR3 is CASSLVRGMRNEQFF.

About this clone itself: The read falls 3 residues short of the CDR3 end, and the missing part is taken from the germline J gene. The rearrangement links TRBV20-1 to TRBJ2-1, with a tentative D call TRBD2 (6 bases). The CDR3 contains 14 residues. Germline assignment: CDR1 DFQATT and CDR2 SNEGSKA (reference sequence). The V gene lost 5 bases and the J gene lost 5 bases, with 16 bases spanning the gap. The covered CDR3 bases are TGCAGTGCTTGGGGGGAAGACGGAAACAATGAG. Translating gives CSAWGEDGNNE. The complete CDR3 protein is CSAWGEDGNNEQFF.